This T cell receptor (beta chain) was identified in a study of vaccination and CD4 T cells after COVID-19. Study overall: Post-vaccine sampling followed dose two by a median about 72 days (range 14 to 241). Overlapping spike peptides of SARS-CoV-2, HCoV-NL63, HCoV-OC43 and HCoV-229E were used, and cells were stimulated with them.

Treatment of the sample: approximately 11-day PBMC culture with coronavirus spike peptide pools or control peptides (ViraFEST assay). Cultured CD4+ T cell DNA was sequenced using the Oncomine TCR Beta short-read assay. One entry per CDR3 protein, called by TCRdb with MiXCR from the PCR reads. The sample lists over 10,000 distinct CDR3 sequences; approximately 50% were seen once. The CDR3 has 13 residues. Germline values: CDR1 GTSNPN, CDR2 SVGIG (reference sequence). Trimming removed 0 bases at V and 5 bases at J, with 5 bases between. This clonotype has only one observation. The antigen is not known. Sequencing was performed on CD4+ T cells from blood, cultured in vitro. The chain recombines TRBV30 with TRBJ1-6, with D hard to call. This TCR was recovered from a human donor who had recovered from COVID-19. The CDR3 loop reads CAWSVADNSPLHF. The CDR3 bases are TGTGCCTGGAGTGTGGCAGATAATTCACCCCTCCACTTT.